The entry below describes one TCR beta chain. The antigen remains unidentified. The data were taken from a study of cytomegalovirus exposure and HLA in healthy donors. Germline values: CDR1 LNHNV, CDR2 YYDKDF (reference sequence). This CDR3 has 18 residues. V shed 0 bases, J shed 5 bases, and the junction held 12 bases outside the gene matches. Use of 60 Vbeta and 13 Jbeta primers characterized the PCR. TCRdb's copy holds only in-frame clones and misses some; the assay was immunoSEQ multiplex PCR. In the table there are 160,000 or so clones, roughly 85% of which are singletons. Study-wide results and caveats: Associated with cytomegalovirus, according to the listing, were 150 to 200 TCR beta chains. In a later analysis, TCR beta V- and J-gene trimming showed a link to a missense DCLRE1C variant. Previously analyzed data showed that most TCR beta V segments were productive at a frequency of about 87% or about 30%.

This clonotype originated in a man aged 40-50 years in good health and CMV-seropositive. The V and J genes are TRBV15 and TRBJ2-3; the match to TRBD2 covers 9 bases. Sequenced sample: PBMCs. The CDR3 bases are TGTGCCACCAGCAGAGATCTCTCGGGTCTAGCGGGAATAGATACGCAGTATTTT. It encodes CATSRDLSGLAGIDTQYF.